The clone carrying this T cell receptor beta chain was observed a single time. The data derive from a study of blood T cell repertoires in COVID-19. Study-wide background: Acute and convalescent COVID-19 samples came from the United States, Italy and Spain. PBMCs, B-cell-depleted T cells, or T cells were the source of the cDNA or gDNA that made up the material.

The method was immunoSEQ multiplex PCR; TCRdb's version includes in-frame clones alone and lacks a portion of them. The sample carries approximately 50,000 clones, about nine tenths recorded once. Germline V lookup: CDR1 SGHRS, CDR2 YFSETQ. The CDR3 consists of 17 residues. Unmatched junction bases numbered 7, after V lost 0 bases and J lost 5 bases. The chain is built from TRBV5-1 and TRBJ1-4; 10 nucleotides line up with TRBD1. Material for sequencing was peripheral blood. The sequence came from a man in his sixties or seventies with acute or convalescent COVID-19. In nucleotides, the CDR3 is TGCGCCAGCAGCTTGGTTCCCCCGGGACAGGGGAATGAAAAACTGTTTTTT. This translates into CASSLVPPGQGNEKLFF.